The present T cell receptor beta chain was sequenced within a study of T-cell memory formation after mild COVID-19 (dated by TCRdb to about 2021). In the study overall: Most TCR sequence clusters were specific to one of the two donors. The cohort comprised two young, previously healthy adult volunteers, one female and one male. T-cell clones expanding and contracting after mild COVID-19 in two donors were tracked by longitudinal TCRalpha and TCRbeta repertoire sequencing. The paper as a whole reports these results and caveats: The study covered only a couple of mild cases, and larger cohorts including severe cases with pre-infection samples were considered necessary. Contracting CD4+ clones turned up mainly in the CM and EM memory subsets, whereas EMRA was where CD8+ clones were enriched. Clones contracting from day 15 to 85 had balanced CD4/CD8 phenotypes, while a second wave expanding from day 15 to 37 was biased towards CD4+. The second-wave clones that peaked on day 37 were not confirmed to be SARS-CoV-2 specific. The detection of some responding clones in pre-infection memory suggests that pre-existing cross-reactive memory T cells joined the SARS-CoV-2 response.

Ficoll-Paque density gradient centrifugation was the method used to isolate PBMCs. Taken from the germline V gene, the CDR1 and CDR2 loops are SGHNT and YENEEA. Counted from cysteine to phenylalanine, this CDR3 has 13 amino acids. Only the CDR3 part of the read is kept: 39 bases, read in frame from the first base. V and J are truncated by 5 bases and 9 bases respectively, leaving an intervening sequence of 14 bases. Ten or more counts support this clonotype. The target of this receptor is not known. Base quality data are lacking; no much larger clone is found one base away. This sample was sequenced with an Illumina NovaSeq 6000. TCRalpha and TCRbeta cDNA libraries were built by 5'RACE with constant-segment primers, adding sample barcodes and unique molecular identifiers. Trizol reagent was used to extract RNA from every sample. The libraries were amplified in two PCR steps, and the second step added a second sample barcode and Illumina TruSeq adapters. Sequencing of the libraries was done on an Illumina NovaSeq, producing 2 x 150 bp paired-end reads. In the paper's pipeline: The reads were demultiplexed and collapsed into UMI-guided consensus sequences using migec v1.2.7. With mixcr v2.1.11, UMI consensuses were aligned to TRA and TRB V and J templates and assembled into clonotypes. A clonotype was counted as expanded or contracted only when both edgeR and NoisET called the clonotype significant, with the noise models trained on biological replicates. edgeR calls used a false discovery rate-adjusted p below 0.01 and a log2 fold-change threshold of 1. As an exploratory analysis of dynamics, PCA with hierarchical clustering was applied to max-normalized trajectories of the 1000 most abundant clonotypes. The CD4 or CD8 phenotype of responding clones was assigned using the separately sequenced CD4+ and CD8+ repertoires. The public reads were quality trimmed at Q25 with fastp and then assembled into clones with MiXCR by TCRdb, keeping productive beta chains. Merged by CDR3 protein, the rows form single entries marked with the most common genes and DNA. The V and J calls were not made by the authors but by TCRdb's processing. The sample table contains about 270,000 distinct CDR3 sequences; only one count was recorded for 15% of them. The ten largest clones represent 2.1% of the sample.

The chain is made from TRBV11-3 and TRBJ2-1; too little of a D gene remains to name it. This TCR was recovered from an adult woman who had mild COVID-19 (a few samples of this study predate the infection). The sample titles of this study are shuffled in the database, so cell type and time point are left out; the donor was told from shared clones. Sequenced sample: PBMCs or a T cell subset sorted from them (not recorded which). The sequence in DNA is TGTGCCAGCAGCCCATACTCGACCCGTGAGCAGTTCTTC. Translated, it gives CASSPYSTREQFF.